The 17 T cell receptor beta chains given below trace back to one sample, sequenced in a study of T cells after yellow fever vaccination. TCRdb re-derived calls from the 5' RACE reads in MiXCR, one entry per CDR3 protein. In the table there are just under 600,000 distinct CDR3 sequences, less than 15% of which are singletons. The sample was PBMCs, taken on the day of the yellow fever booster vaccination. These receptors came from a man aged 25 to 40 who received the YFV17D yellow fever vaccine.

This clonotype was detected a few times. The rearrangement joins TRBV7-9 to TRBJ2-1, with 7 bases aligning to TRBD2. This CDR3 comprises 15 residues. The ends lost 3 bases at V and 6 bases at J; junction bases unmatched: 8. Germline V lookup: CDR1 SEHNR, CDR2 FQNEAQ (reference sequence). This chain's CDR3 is CASSLGGSWGNEQFF. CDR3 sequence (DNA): TGTGCCAGCAGCTTGGGCGGGAGCTGGGGCAATGAGCAGTTCTTC.

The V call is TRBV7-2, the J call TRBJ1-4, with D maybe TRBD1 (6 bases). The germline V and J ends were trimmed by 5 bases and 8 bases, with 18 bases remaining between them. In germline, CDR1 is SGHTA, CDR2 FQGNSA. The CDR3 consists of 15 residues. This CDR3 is CASSPRQSRGEKLFF. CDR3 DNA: TGTGCCAGCAGCCCGAGACAGTCCAGGGGCGAAAAACTGTTTTTT.

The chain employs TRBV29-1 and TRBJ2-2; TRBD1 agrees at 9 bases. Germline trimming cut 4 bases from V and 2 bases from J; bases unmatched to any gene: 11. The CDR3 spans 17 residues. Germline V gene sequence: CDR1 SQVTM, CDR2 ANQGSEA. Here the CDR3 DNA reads TGCAGCGTTGGGGGGTGGACAGGGGAAAGAAACACCGGGGAGCTGTTTTTT. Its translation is CSVGGWTGERNTGELFF.

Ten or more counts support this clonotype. Here the CDR3 reads CAISGQGTYNEQFF. The CDR3 nucleotides read TGTGCCATCAGTGGACAGGGAACCTACAATGAGCAGTTCTTC. The rearrangement uses TRBV10-3 and TRBJ2-1; 7 nucleotides match TRBD1. The V gene's germline CDR1 is ENHRY and CDR2 SYGVKD. V was pared by 4 bases and J by 2 bases, with 2 bases of the junction left unmatched. The CDR3 runs 14 residues.

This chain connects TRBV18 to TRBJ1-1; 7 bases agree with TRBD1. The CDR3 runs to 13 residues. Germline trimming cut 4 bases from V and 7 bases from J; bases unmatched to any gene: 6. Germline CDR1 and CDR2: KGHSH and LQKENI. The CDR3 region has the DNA TGTGCCAGCTCACGGGGTAGGGACAGTGAAGCTTTCTTT. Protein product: CASSRGRDSEAFF.

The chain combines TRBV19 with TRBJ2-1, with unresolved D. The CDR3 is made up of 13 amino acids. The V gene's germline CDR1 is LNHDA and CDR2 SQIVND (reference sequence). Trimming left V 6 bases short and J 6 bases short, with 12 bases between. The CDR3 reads CASRRANSNEQFF. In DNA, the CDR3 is TGTGCCAGTAGAAGGGCCAACAGCAATGAGCAGTTCTTC.

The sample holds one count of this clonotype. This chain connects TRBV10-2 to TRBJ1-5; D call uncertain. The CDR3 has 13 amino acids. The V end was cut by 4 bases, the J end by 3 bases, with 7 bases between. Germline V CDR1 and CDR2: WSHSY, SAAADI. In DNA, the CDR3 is TGCGCCAGCAGTGGAACGACCAATCAGCCCCAGCATTTT. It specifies CASSGTTNQPQHF.

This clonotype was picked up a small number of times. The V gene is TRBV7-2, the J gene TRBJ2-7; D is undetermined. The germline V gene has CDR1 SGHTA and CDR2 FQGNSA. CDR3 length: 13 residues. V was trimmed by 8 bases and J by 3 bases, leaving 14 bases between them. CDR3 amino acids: CASEGLEDYEQYF. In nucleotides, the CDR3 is TGTGCCAGCGAAGGGCTAGAAGACTACGAGCAGTACTTC. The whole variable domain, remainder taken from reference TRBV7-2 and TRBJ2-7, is GAGVSQSPSNKVTEKGKDVELRCDPISGHTALYWYRQSLGQGLEFLIYFQGNSAPDKSGLPSDRFSAERTGGSVSTLTIQRTQQEDSAVYLCASEGLEDYEQYFGPGTRLTVT.

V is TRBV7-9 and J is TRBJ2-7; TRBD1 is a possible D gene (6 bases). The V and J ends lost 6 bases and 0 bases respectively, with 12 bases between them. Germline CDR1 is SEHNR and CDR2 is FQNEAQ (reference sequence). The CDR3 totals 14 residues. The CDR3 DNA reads TGTGCCAGCAGAGAGGGACATCTCTCCTACGAGCAGTACTTC. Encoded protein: CASREGHLSYEQYF.

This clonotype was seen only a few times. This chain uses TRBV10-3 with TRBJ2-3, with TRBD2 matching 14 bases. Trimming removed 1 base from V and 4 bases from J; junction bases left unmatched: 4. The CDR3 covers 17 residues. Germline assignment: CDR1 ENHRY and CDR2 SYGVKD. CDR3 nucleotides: TGTGCCATCAGTGAGTTGACTAGCGGGAGGGCCTCAGATACGCAGTATTTT. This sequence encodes CAISELTSGRASDTQYF.

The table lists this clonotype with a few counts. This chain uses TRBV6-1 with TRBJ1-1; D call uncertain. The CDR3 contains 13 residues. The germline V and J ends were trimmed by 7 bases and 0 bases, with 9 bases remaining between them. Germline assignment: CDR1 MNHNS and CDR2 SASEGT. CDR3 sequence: CASKPGMNTEAFF. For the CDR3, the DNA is TGTGCCAGCAAACCCGGGATGAACACTGAAGCTTTCTTT.

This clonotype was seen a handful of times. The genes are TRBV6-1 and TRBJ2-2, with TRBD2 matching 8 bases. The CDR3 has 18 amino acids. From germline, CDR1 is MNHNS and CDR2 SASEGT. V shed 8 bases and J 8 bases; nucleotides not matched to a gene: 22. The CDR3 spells CASPSNRGGEADIGELFF. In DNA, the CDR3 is TGTGCCAGCCCATCGAACCGGGGGGGAGAGGCTGACATTGGGGAGCTGTTTTTT.

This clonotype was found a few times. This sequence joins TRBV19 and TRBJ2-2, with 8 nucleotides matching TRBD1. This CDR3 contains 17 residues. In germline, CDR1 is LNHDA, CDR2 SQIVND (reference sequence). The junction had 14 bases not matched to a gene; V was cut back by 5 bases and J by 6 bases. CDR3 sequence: CASSHRDRPIRAGELFF. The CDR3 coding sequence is TGTGCCAGTAGTCATAGGGACAGGCCTATTAGGGCCGGGGAGCTGTTTTTT.

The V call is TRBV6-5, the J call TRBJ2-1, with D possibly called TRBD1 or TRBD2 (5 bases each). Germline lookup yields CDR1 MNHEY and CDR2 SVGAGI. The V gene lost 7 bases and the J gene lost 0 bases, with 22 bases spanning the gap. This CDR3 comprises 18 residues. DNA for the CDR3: TGTGCCAGCATTTTACAGGACTTCCCACATAGCTCCTACAATGAGCAGTTCTTC. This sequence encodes CASILQDFPHSSYNEQFF.

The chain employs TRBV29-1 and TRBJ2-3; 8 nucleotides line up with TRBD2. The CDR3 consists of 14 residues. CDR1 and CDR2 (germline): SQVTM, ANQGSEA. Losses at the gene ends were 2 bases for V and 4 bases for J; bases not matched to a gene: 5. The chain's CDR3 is CSVERREESDTQYF. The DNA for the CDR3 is TGCAGCGTTGAACGGCGGGAGGAGTCAGATACGCAGTATTTT.

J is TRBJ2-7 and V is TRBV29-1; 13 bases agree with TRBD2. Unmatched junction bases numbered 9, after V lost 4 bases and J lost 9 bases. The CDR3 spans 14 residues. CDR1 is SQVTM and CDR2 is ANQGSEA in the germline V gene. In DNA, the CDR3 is TGCAGCGTTGCGCATGGACTAGCGGGAGAGGGGCAGTACTTC. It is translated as CSVAHGLAGEGQYF.

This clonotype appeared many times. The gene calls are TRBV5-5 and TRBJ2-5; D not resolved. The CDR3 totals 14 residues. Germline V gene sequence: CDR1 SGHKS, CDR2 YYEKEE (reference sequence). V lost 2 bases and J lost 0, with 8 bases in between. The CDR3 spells CASSFSPDQETQYF. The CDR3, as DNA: TGTGCCAGCAGCTTCTCACCGGACCAAGAGACCCAGTACTTC.